The 5 T cell receptor beta chains given below trace back to one sample, sequenced in a study of cytomegalovirus exposure and HLA in healthy donors. This PCR relied on a set of 60 Vbeta primers and 13 Jbeta primers. Here immunoSEQ multiplex PCR was the method, and the copy in TCRdb shows in-frame clones only, minus some. The sample has 150,000 or so clones, over 60% seen once. Sequencing was carried out using PBMCs. These receptors all stem from a woman aged 25 to 45 in good health and CMV-seropositive.

The genes are TRBV2 and TRBJ2-2, with 8 bases matching TRBD2. This CDR3 contains 14 residues. The germline V gene encodes CDR1 SNHLY and CDR2 FYNNEI. As DNA, the CDR3 is TGTGCTTGTGCCGGGAGGGCAGTCACCGGGGAGCTGTTTTTT. It translates to CACAGRAVTGELFF.

V gene TRBV5-4 combines with J gene TRBJ2-7; TRBD1 matches 9 bases. J was trimmed by 3 bases and V by 3 bases; bases with no gene match: 4. Germline V CDR1 and CDR2: SGHNT, YYREEE (reference sequence). This CDR3 contains 14 residues. This CDR3 is CASSWGQGDYEQYF. CDR3 coding DNA: TGTGCCAGCAGCTGGGGACAGGGAGACTACGAGCAGTACTTC. The full variable domain, with the rest looked up from reference TRBV5-4 and TRBJ2-7, is ETGVTQSPTHLIKTRGQQVTLRCSSQSGHNTVSWYQQALGQGPQFIFQYYREEENGRGNFPPRFSGLQFPNYSSELNVNALELDDSALYLCASSWGQGDYEQYFGPGTRLTVT.

The J gene is TRBJ2-2, the V gene TRBV2, with D perhaps matching TRBD1 (5 bases). CDR1 SNHLY and CDR2 FYNNEI come from the germline V gene. Trimming took 6 bases from V and 4 from J, leaving 6 bases between them. The CDR3 totals 12 residues. In DNA form, the CDR3 reads TGTGCCAGCAGGGGGCCCACCGGGGAGCTGTTTTTT. It yields the protein CASRGPTGELFF. Filled out from reference TRBV2 and TRBJ2-2, the complete variable domain reads EPEVTQTPSHQVTQMGQEVILRCVPISNHLYFYWYRQILGQKVEFLVSFYNNEISEKSEIFDDQFSVERPDGSNFTLKIRSTKLEDSAMYFCASRGPTGELFFGEGSRLTVL.

This clone was recorded once. The CDR3 sequence: CAISTGISTDTQYF. CDR3 nucleotides: TGTGCCATCAGTACAGGGATCAGCACAGATACGCAGTATTTT. The V gene is TRBV10-3, the J gene TRBJ2-3, with a possible D match to TRBD1 (6 bases). This CDR3 comprises 14 residues. In germline, CDR1 is ENHRY, CDR2 SYGVKD. V shed 5 bases and J shed 0 bases, with 9 bases lying between them.

This clone appeared a few times. This rearrangement joins TRBV9 to TRBJ2-3; 11 nucleotides line up with TRBD2. Germline V CDR1 and CDR2: SGDLS, YYNGEE. V was clipped by 2 bases and J by 4 bases; unmatched bases: 12. This CDR3 has 18 residues. CDR3 in DNA: TGTGCCAGCAGCGTCGCCGGGACTAGCGGCGGGTCGGCAGATACGCAGTATTTT. Its translation is CASSVAGTSGGSADTQYF.